These 22 T cell receptor beta chains originate from one sample sequenced in a study of control samples from healthy donors and cancer patients. Repertoires were generated with immunoSEQ multiplex PCR, while TCRdb's copy carries only in-frame clones and drops some. Of over 85,000 clones in the sample, approximately 87% were seen once. The sequencing input was PBMCs. Receptors were obtained from a woman aged 55-70 years with lung cancer.

The chain uses TRBV19 and TRBJ1-4, with D perhaps TRBD1 (6 bases). CDR3 size: 18 residues. V shed 1 base and J shed 4 bases, with 19 bases lying between them. Germline CDR1 reads LNHDA; CDR2 reads SQIVND (reference sequence). Here the CDR3 reads CASSIVSGSTGSNEKLFF. The CDR3 nucleotides are TGTGCCAGTAGTATAGTATCAGGTTCGACAGGAAGTAATGAAAAACTGTTTTTT. The entire variable domain, with the rest obtained from reference TRBV19 and TRBJ1-4, is as follows: DGGITQSPKYLFRKEGQNVTLSCEQNLNHDAMYWYRQDPGQGLRLIYYSQIVNDFQKGDIAEGYSVSREKKESFPLTVTSAQKNPTAFYLCASSIVSGSTGSNEKLFFGSGTQLSVL.

This chain joins TRBV29-1 and TRBJ1-4; D gene unclear. The germline V gene has CDR1 SQVTM and CDR2 ANQGSEA. Trimming shortened V by 0 bases and J by 6 bases, and 8 bases separated the two germline ends. This CDR3 spans 13 amino acids. CDR3 DNA: TGCAGCGTTGAAGACAGGAAAGATGAAAAACTGTTTTTT. Residues: CSVEDRKDEKLFF.

The chain recombines TRBV2 with TRBJ2-7; D is possibly TRBD1 (6 bases). Germline V gene sequence: CDR1 SNHLY, CDR2 FYNNEI. V lost 9 bases to trimming and J lost 5 bases, with 17 bases between them. The length of the CDR3 is 13 residues. The CDR3 loop is CARSSGATDEQYF. CDR3 bases: TGTGCCAGATCCTCAGGGGCAACCGACGAGCAGTACTTC.

The chain employs TRBV7-3 and TRBJ1-2; 9 bases align to TRBD1. The germline CDR1 and CDR2 sequences are SGHTA and FQGTGA. Trimming took 0 bases from V and 4 from J; bases not matched to a gene: 3. This CDR3 contains 15 residues. DNA for the CDR3: TGTGCCAGCAGCTTAACCACAGGGGGCAGCTATGGCTACACCTTC. As protein: CASSLTTGGSYGYTF.

V gene TRBV27 combines with J gene TRBJ2-7, with TRBD1 identical over 12 bases. With V trimmed by 3 bases and J by 5 bases, 14 bases remained unmatched. CDR3 length: 18 amino acids. CDR1 MNHEY and CDR2 SMNVEV come from the germline V gene (reference sequence). Written as DNA, the CDR3 is TGTGCCAGCAGTTTCACGGGGACAGGGGGCACAGCTCTCAACGAGCAGTACTTC. It encodes CASSFTGTGGTALNEQYF.

The chain has TRBV11-2 and TRBJ2-1, with 7 bases identical to TRBD2. The germline CDR1 and CDR2 sequences are SGHAT and FQNNGV. The CDR3 has 15 amino acids. Germline trimming cut 10 bases from V and 4 bases from J; bases unmatched to any gene: 13. CDR3 bases: TGTGCCACCCGTAAAGGACTAGAGGAATACAATGAGCAGTTCTTC. This gives the protein CATRKGLEEYNEQFF.

The chain joins TRBV30 to TRBJ2-7; TRBD1 aligns across 9 bases. Germline trimming cut 5 bases from V and 7 bases from J; bases unmatched to any gene: 6. This CDR3 spans 12 amino acids. CDR1 is GTSNPN and CDR2 is SVGIG in the germline V gene (reference sequence). This CDR3 is CAWRQGVREQYF. The CDR3, as DNA: TGTGCCTGGCGACAGGGGGTTCGGGAGCAGTACTTC.

J is TRBJ1-4 and V is TRBV5-1; weak D call: TRBD1 (5 bases). The length of the CDR3 is 14 residues. With 2 bases removed from V and 4 bases from J, the gap between germline ends came to 9 bases. Germline assignment: CDR1 SGHRS and CDR2 YFSETQ. The CDR3 loop reads CASSLQESNEKLFF. DNA of the CDR3: TGCGCCAGCAGCTTACAGGAGAGTAATGAAAAACTGTTTTTT.

The chain couples TRBV3-1 (or the pseudogene TRBV3-2) to TRBJ1-1; D is perhaps TRBD1 (6 bases). V lost 4 bases and J 5 bases, leaving 17 bases between the germline ends. The germline CDR1 and CDR2 sequences are LGHDT and YNNKEL (reference sequence). The CDR3 covers 15 residues. The CDR3 reads CASSPLQGLRTEAFF. The CDR3 DNA reads TGTGCCAGCAGCCCATTACAGGGTTTAAGGACTGAAGCTTTCTTT.

This chain joins TRBV5-1 and TRBJ2-7; D not resolved. The CDR3 is 13 residues long. Germline CDR1 reads SGHRS; CDR2 reads YFSETQ. The ends were cut back, 4 bases at V and 0 bases at J, with 8 bases in the middle. The CDR3 bases are TGCGCCAGCAGCCAGATAAGCTCCTACGAGCAGTACTTC. Its translation: CASSQISSYEQYF. The complete variable domain, with remaining parts taken from reference TRBV5-1 and TRBJ2-7, reads KAGVTQTPRYLIKTRGQQVTLSCSPISGHRSVSWYQQTPGQGLQFLFEYFSETQRNKGNFPGRFSGRQFSNSRSEMNVSTLELGDSALYLCASSQISSYEQYFGPGTRLTVT.

This sequence joins TRBV7-9 and TRBJ2-5; D uncertain. CDR1 and CDR2 (germline): SEHNR, FQNEAQ (reference sequence). The CDR3 contains 12 residues. V lost 3 bases and J lost 2, with 4 bases in between. The CDR3 sequence: CASSFGQETQYF. The CDR3 DNA is TGTGCCAGCAGCTTCGGGCAAGAGACCCAGTACTTC.

This chain uses TRBV5-1 with TRBJ2-5, with D possibly TRBD1 on 6 matching bases. The germline gives CDR1 SGHRS, CDR2 YFSETQ. V was shortened by 0 bases and J by 1 base, with 10 bases between the two germline ends. CDR3 length equals 15 residues. DNA of the CDR3: TGCGCCAGCAGCTTGGGGGGACATCTCCAAGAGACCCAGTACTTC. Translating it yields CASSLGGHLQETQYF.

The chain's CDR3 is CATSRASVVSYEQFF. The CDR3 nucleotides read TGTGCCACCAGCAGAGCCAGCGTGGTTTCGTATGAGCAGTTCTTC. The rearrangement joins TRBV15 to TRBJ2-1; D is unclear. CDR1 is LNHNV, CDR2 YYDKDF, per germline (reference sequence). The CDR3 spans 15 residues. Trimming took 1 base from V and 8 from J, leaving 15 bases between them. The complete variable domain, with remaining parts taken from reference TRBV15 and TRBJ2-1, reads DAMVIQNPRYQVTQFGKPVTLSCSQTLNHNVMYWYQQKSSQAPKLLFHYYDKDFNNEADTPDNFQSRRPNTSFCFLDIRSPGLGDTAMYLCATSRASVVSYEQFFGPGTRLTVL.

This clone was seen a handful of times. The chain employs TRBV18 and TRBJ1-2, with D perhaps matching TRBD1 (5 bases). The germline gives CDR1 KGHSH, CDR2 LQKENI. V gave up 3 bases and J gave up 3 bases, with 14 bases separating them. The CDR3 contains 15 residues. CDR3 sequence reads: CASSPLGTGDYGYTF. CDR3 DNA: TGTGCCAGCTCACCTTTAGGGACCGGTGACTATGGCTACACCTTC.

A remark on this clone: The same CDR3 is also encoded by other DNA sequences in this sample. The chain combines TRBV15 with TRBJ1-1; no clear D gene. V lost 1 base, J lost 2 bases, and 8 bases lay in between. The CDR3 extends over 14 amino acids. Germline loops: CDR1 LNHNV, CDR2 YYDKDF (reference sequence). The DNA for the CDR3 is TGTGCCACCAGCAGAGGTCCCTCAAACACTGAAGCTTTCTTT. Translation: CATSRGPSNTEAFF.

CDR3 region: CASSTKPRASQPQHF. Written as DNA, the CDR3 is TGTGCCAGTAGTACCAAACCGAGGGCCAGTCAGCCCCAGCATTTT. The chain joins TRBV19 to TRBJ1-5; no reliable D call. Germline V gene sequence: CDR1 LNHDA, CDR2 SQIVND (reference sequence). The CDR3 runs to 15 residues. Trimming cost V 4 bases and J 6 bases, with 16 bases left between them. The whole variable domain, remainder taken from reference TRBV19 and TRBJ1-5, is DGGITQSPKYLFRKEGQNVTLSCEQNLNHDAMYWYRQDPGQGLRLIYYSQIVNDFQKGDIAEGYSVSREKKESFPLTVTSAQKNPTAFYLCASSTKPRASQPQHFGDGTRLSIL.

The rearrangement joins TRBV15 to TRBJ2-5; D might be TRBD1 or TRBD2, each matching 5 bases. Trimming left V 1 base short and J 1 base short, with 7 bases between. Germline assignment: CDR1 LNHNV and CDR2 YYDKDF (reference sequence). The CDR3 totals 14 residues. The CDR3 region has the DNA TGTGCCACCAGCAGAGTTGGGGGCCAAGAGACCCAGTACTTC. Translation gives CATSRVGGQETQYF.

V usage is TRBV19 and J usage is TRBJ2-1; D perhaps matches TRBD2 (6 bases). Germline CDR1 and CDR2: LNHDA and SQIVND (reference sequence). This CDR3 region has 16 residues. V dropped 3 bases and J dropped 4 bases, with 16 bases sitting between them. CDR3 DNA: TGTGCCAGTAGTATTTGGGGACTCCGTCAGTACAATGAGCAGTTCTTC. This encodes CASSIWGLRQYNEQFF.

The chain employs TRBV7-3 and TRBJ2-2, with 7 bases that match TRBD1. Germline CDR1 and CDR2: SGHTA and FQGTGA. Unmatched junction bases numbered 3, after V lost 4 bases and J lost 1 base. The CDR3 extends over 15 amino acids. In DNA, the CDR3 is TGTGCCAGCAGCTACCGGACAGGGAACACCGGGGAGCTGTTTTTT. Translation gives CASSYRTGNTGELFF.

The chain links TRBV3-1 (or the pseudogene TRBV3-2) to TRBJ1-1; D remains unclear. CDR1 is LGHDT and CDR2 is YNNKEL in the germline V gene (reference sequence). CDR3 length: 14 residues. Trimming took off 1 base at V and 4 bases at J, with 10 bases between the two ends. The CDR3 spells CASSQGRIPTEAFF. The CDR3 DNA reads TGTGCCAGCAGCCAAGGTCGGATCCCCACTGAAGCTTTCTTT.

V gene TRBV6-6 combines with J gene TRBJ1-1; tentatively, D is TRBD1 (5 bases). CDR3 size: 13 residues. Germline V gene lookup returns CDR1 MNHNY and CDR2 SVGAGI (reference sequence). Trimming left V 6 bases short and J 1 base short, with 9 bases between. CDR3 loop: CASSPTGNTEAFF. The DNA of the CDR3 is TGTGCCAGCAGCCCCACAGGGAACACTGAAGCTTTCTTT.

The genes are TRBV6-5 and TRBJ2-2; 8 bases are shared with TRBD1. Germline V gene sequence: CDR1 MNHEY, CDR2 SVGAGI. V lost 10 bases and J lost 3; bases outside the gene matches: 4. This CDR3 is 13 amino acids long. In DNA, the CDR3 is TGTGCCACCCACAGGGGGGACACCGGGGAGCTGTTTTTT. Encoded protein: CATHRGDTGELFF.